A selection of T cell receptor beta chains follows, all from one sample in a study of radiation and T cells in renal cell carcinoma. Generated by immunoSEQ multiplex PCR, the TCRdb table keeps only in-frame clones and is missing some. Of 120,000 or so clones listed, 81% were seen once; the top ten hold 5.8%. Sample: blood, taken from a patient whose treatment included radiotherapy and nephrectomy. These receptors were obtained from a man between 50 and 59 years old with renal cell carcinoma. The conserved cysteine and the conserved F or W are not part of the CDR3 here. Fields, in order: CDR3 length, V gene, clone size, J gene, CDR3 protein. The listing skips clone size in some rows; elsewhere it reads once, few, many or a size class.

12	TRBV30	NA	TRBJ1-4	AWSVGSTNEKLF
13	TRBV7-9	NA	TRBJ2-1	ASSSPGLATNEQF
14	TRBV5-4	NA	TRBJ2-5	ASSQPSMQGQETQY
13	TRBV7-2	NA	TRBJ2-5	ASSFSRTGRKTQY
13	TRBV2	NA	TRBJ2-7	ASSEAGQGIYEQY
12	TRBV7-9	NA	TRBJ2-7	ASSAPGVTYEQY
12	TRBV18	NA	TRBJ2-7	ASSPRQTFYEQY
11	TRBV7-2	NA	TRBJ2-7	ASSLGIDYEQY
13	TRBV9	NA	TRBJ2-5	ASSVELAGSETQY
13	TRBV11-2	NA	TRBJ2-7	ASSLQSSGSHEQY
15	TRBV2	NA	TRBJ1-1	ASSYHMDRQMNTEAF
11	TRBV6-1	few	TRBJ2-5	ASVRHPQETQY
12	TRBV7-2	NA	TRBJ1-2	ASTQDSPGLDYT
10	TRBV25-1	NA	TRBJ1-2	ASSGTGPGYT
9	TRBV25-1	NA	TRBJ2-1	ASSESYEQF
16	TRBV13	NA	TRBJ2-5	ASSFGWSSGGAGETQY
15	TRBV19	NA	TRBJ2-7	ASSTSLVGVASYEQY
11	TRBV6-4	NA	TRBJ1-6	ATKQGTNSPLH
11	TRBV7-2	once	TRBJ1-2	ASSQSGYRGYT
12	TRBV4-1	NA	TRBJ2-5	ASSQATAQGTQY
9	TRBV13	NA	TRBJ2-3	ASSLVDTQY
12	TRBV7-2	NA	TRBJ2-3	ASSLKLTTDTQY
13	TRBV9	once	TRBJ2-7	ASSVMGQGIYEQY
12	TRBV27	NA	TRBJ2-7	ASSPRGWGYEQY
11	TRBV2	once	TRBJ2-1	ASSPGLNNEQF
11	TRBV18	NA	TRBJ2-5	ASSGRSQETQY
13	TRBV5-1	few	TRBJ1-1	ASSVGQGMNTEAF
12	TRBV18	NA	TRBJ1-1	ASSPLSGDTEAF
12	TRBV4-1	NA	TRBJ2-7	ASSQAGGAYEQY
9	TRBV20-1	NA	TRBJ2-5	SGGRQETQY
10	TRBV19	NA	TRBJ1-5	ASRSPNQPQH
13	TRBV5-4	NA	TRBJ1-3	ASSYRAGAGNTIY
12	TRBV9	NA	TRBJ1-2	ASSVGSFRHGYT
12	TRBV10-2	NA	TRBJ2-3	ASFLAGGTDTQY
12	TRBV30	NA	TRBJ2-6	AWDRGAGANVLT
14	TRBV5-1	NA	TRBJ2-6	ASSSSGGTGANVLT
13	TRBV4-3	NA	TRBJ2-7	ASSQDWGVAYEQY
10	TRBV30	NA	TRBJ2-2	ALITGVRELF